This record covers a single T cell receptor beta chain. These data belong to a study of blood T cell repertoires in COVID-19. Study information: The cDNA or gDNA used as material had been derived from T cells, B-cell-depleted T cells, or PBMCs.

In the original analysis: Reference gene primer amplification in the assay estimated nucleated cell counts. Sequencing used immunoSEQ multiplex PCR; TCRdb keeps in-frame clones, though not all of them. Clone size and the V and J calls come from that table; the DNA yielded D and trimming. This table has roughly 130,000 clones, 60% to 85% appearing once. This CDR3 has 14 amino acids. The germline V gene has CDR1 KGHSH and CDR2 LQKENI. The junction had 7 bases not matched to a gene; V was cut back by 5 bases and J by 7 bases. Input material: peripheral blood. This receptor was taken from a man in his fifties with acute or convalescent COVID-19. The rearrangement uses TRBV18 and TRBJ2-2; 7 nucleotides match TRBD1. As DNA, the CDR3 is TGTGCCAGCTCATCGTTAGGACAGGTCGGGGAGCTGTTTTTT. Its translation: CASSSLGQVGELFF.